A selection of T cell receptor beta chains follows, all from one sample in a study of shared clonotypes between healthy human individuals. Using immunoSEQ multiplex PCR, the repertoire was profiled, and TCRdb retains in-frame clones only, with some absent. The data hold about 1,500,000 clones, with roughly 95% observed a single time. Sequencing was carried out using naive CD4+ T cells sorted from blood. These receptors came from a man in his thirties or forties in good health. CDR3s include the opening cysteine and the closing phenylalanine or tryptophan. A D gene is named only where the DNA matches it firmly. The listing skips clone size in some rows; elsewhere it reads once, few, many or a size class.

d_gene	v_gene	abundance	j_gene	CDR3nt	CDR3aa
NA	TRBV7-2	NA	TRBJ1-2	TGTGCCAGCAGCTTAGGGTTGGGAGACAGCTATGGCTACACCTTC	CASSLGLGDSYGYTF
NA	TRBV29-1	NA	TRBJ2-7	TGCAGCGGGGCCCGAAACTACGAGCAGTACTTC	CSGARNYEQYF
TRBD1	TRBV6-1	NA	TRBJ2-7	TGTGCCAGCAGTGGTGCCCCCGGGACAGGGGGCTGGGAGCAGTACTTC	CASSGAPGTGGWEQYF
NA	TRBV11-3	NA	TRBJ1-1	TGTGCCAGCAGCTTAGGGTCTAGAGAAGCTTTCTTT	CASSLGSREAFF
NA	TRBV10-1	NA	TRBJ2-7	TGCGCCAGCAGTGAGAGGATAGCGGAGTCCTACGAGCAGTACTTC	CASSERIAESYEQYF
NA	TRBV7-9	NA	TRBJ2-7	TGTGCCAGCAGCGCCCGCTCGGGGGTCGAGCAGTACTTC	CASSARSGVEQYF
NA	TRBV2	NA	TRBJ2-1	TGTGCCAGCAGTGAATACGGGAACGGCTACAATGAGCAGTTCTTC	CASSEYGNGYNEQFF
NA	TRBV27	NA	TRBJ1-3	TGTGCCAGCAGTCCCTGGGGACTGGCTGGAAACACCATATATTTT	CASSPWGLAGNTIYF
TRBD1	TRBV27	once	TRBJ2-1	TGTGCCAGCATGCTCGACAGGGCCTACAATGAGCAGTTCTTC	CASMLDRAYNEQFF
NA	TRBV7-2	NA	TRBJ2-1	TGTGCCAGCAGCTTAGACCGGGTCATCAATGAGCAGTTCTTC	CASSLDRVINEQFF
NA	TRBV7-2	once	TRBJ2-1	TGTGCCAGCAGCGATATGTTAGCGTCTTCCTACAATGAGCAGTTCTTC	CASSDMLASSYNEQFF
TRBD1	TRBV19	NA	TRBJ1-5	TGTGCCAGTAACTTACAGGGGGCTAGCAATCAGCCCCAGCATTTT	CASNLQGASNQPQHF
NA	TRBV28	NA	TRBJ2-7	TGTGCCAGCGGGCAGGGAATCCCCTACGAGCAGTACTTC	CASGQGIPYEQYF
TRBD1	TRBV6-6	NA	TRBJ2-1	TGTGCCAGCAGTGGGGGACAGGCAAAACAGTTCTTC	CASSGGQAKQFF
NA	TRBV27	NA	TRBJ2-6	TGTGCCAGCAGCCAAACGCCGGGACCCAACTCTGGGGCCAACGTCCTGACTTTC	CASSQTPGPNSGANVLTF
NA	TRBV7-9	NA	TRBJ2-1	TGTGCCAGCAGCTTAAGGGGCCTGATAGCTGGCAATGAGCAGTTCTTC	CASSLRGLIAGNEQFF
NA	TRBV7-9	NA	TRBJ1-5	TGTGCCAGCAGCAAAGTCGGCGGACACAATCAGCCCCAGCATTTT	CASSKVGGHNQPQHF
TRBD1	TRBV6-6	NA	TRBJ2-7	TGTGCCAGCAGATTTATGAGGACAGGGTTGGGCGAGCAGTACTTC	CASRFMRTGLGEQYF
NA	TRBV28	NA	TRBJ2-7	TGTGCCAGCCAACCCACCGACATACTTTATGTGCAGTACTTC	CASQPTDILYVQYF
TRBD2	TRBV18	NA	TRBJ2-6	TGTGCCAGCTCACCACGGACTAGCGGGAGTTCTGGGGCCAACGTCCTGACTTTC	CASSPRTSGSSGANVLTF
TRBD2	TRBV28	NA	TRBJ2-1	TGTGCCAGCAGTTTATATAGCGGGATATACAATGAGCAGTTCTTC	CASSLYSGIYNEQFF
TRBD2	TRBV7-8	once	TRBJ2-1	TGTGCCAGCAGCCGCTCGGGAGGGAATGGCAATGAGCAGTTCTTC	CASSRSGGNGNEQFF
TRBD2	TRBV5-1	NA	TRBJ2-3	TGCGCCAGCAGCATGACTAGCTTCGGTACGCAGTATTTT	CASSMTSFGTQYF
TRBD1	TRBV19	NA	TRBJ2-2	TGTGCCAGTAGTATAGCAGGGGGCGCGGTCGGGGAGCTGTTTTTT	CASSIAGGAVGELFF
NA	TRBV28	NA	TRBJ1-5	TGTGCCAGCAGTCGTCCGTGGGGAGGGGATCAGCCCCAGCATTTT	CASSRPWGGDQPQHF
NA	TRBV7-2	NA	TRBJ2-5	TGTGCCAGCAGCTCAATCTGGGGGGGCGCGGAGACCCAGTACTTC	CASSSIWGGAETQYF